This is a list of T cell receptor beta chains from one sample in a study of T cell repertoires in aging, cancer and after chemotherapy. TCRdb re-analysed the multiplex PCR reads in MiXCR, keeping a single row per CDR3 protein. The sample has approximately 8,800 distinct CDR3 sequences; about 33% are singletons. The material sequenced was blood. These TCRs come from a human donor in good health. CDR3s include the opening cysteine and the closing phenylalanine or tryptophan. The D gene is left open where the match is weak. Clone size is not always given. Where it is, it says once, few, many or a class for expanded clones.

J: TRBJ2-5
D: NA
size: NA
V: TRBV6-1
DNA: TGTGCCAGCAGCGTCAAAGAGACCCAGTACTTC
CDR3: CASSVKETQYF

J: TRBJ2-2
D: NA
size: few
V: TRBV6-4
DNA: TGTGCCAGCAACGAAGGCCCCGGGGACACCGGGGAGCTGTTTTTT
CDR3: CASNEGPGDTGELFF

J: TRBJ2-2
D: NA
size: medium-sized
V: TRBV5-6
DNA: TGTGCCAGCAGCTTGGGGCTAGCCGGGGAGCTGTTTTTT
CDR3: CASSLGLAGELFF

J: TRBJ2-5
D: TRBD2
size: few
V: TRBV7-9
DNA: TGTGCCAGCAGCTTCGGGGGGGGCCAAGAGACCCAGTACTTC
CDR3: CASSFGGGQETQYF

J: TRBJ2-1
D: TRBD2
size: few
V: TRBV5-5
DNA: TGTGCCAGCAGCCCGAGACTAGCGGGGGGTATGAGCTCCTACAATGAGCAGTTCTTC
CDR3: CASSPRLAGGMSSYNEQFF

J: TRBJ2-1
D: NA
size: few
V: TRBV12-3/TRBV12-4
DNA: TGTGCCACCCTCAGTTGGGGATACAATGAGCAGTTCTTC
CDR3: CATLSWGYNEQFF

J: TRBJ2-5
D: TRBD1
size: medium-sized
V: TRBV15
DNA: TGTGCCACCAGCAGAGGGGGACAGCAAGAGACCCAGTACTTC
CDR3: CATSRGGQQETQYF

J: TRBJ2-1
D: TRBD1
size: NA
V: TRBV5-1
DNA: TGCGCCAGCTTCCCCGCCACAGGGGGCTCCTACAATGAGCAGTTCTTC
CDR3: CASFPATGGSYNEQFF

J: TRBJ2-3
D: NA
size: NA
V: TRBV12-3/TRBV12-4
DNA: TGTGCCAGCAGTTTATTGGTGTCTTCAGGAGTGAAGTATTTT
CDR3: CASSLLVSSGVKYF

J: TRBJ2-3
D: TRBD1
size: few
V: TRBV12-3/TRBV12-4
DNA: TGTGCCAGCAGTCCCAGGACAGGGACAGATACGCAGTATTTT
CDR3: CASSPRTGTDTQYF

J: TRBJ2-7
D: NA
size: few
V: TRBV20-1
DNA: TGCAGTGCTAGTTACCCGAGGGGGGTTAAAGCTTACGAGCAGTACTTC
CDR3: CSASYPRGVKAYEQYF

J: TRBJ1-5
D: NA
size: NA
V: TRBV6-5
DNA: TGTGCCAGCAGTTGCCTCGGGATAGGGTATAGCAATCAGCCCCAGCATTTT
CDR3: CASSCLGIGYSNQPQHF

J: TRBJ1-4
D: TRBD1
size: few
V: TRBV19
DNA: TGTGCCAGTAGTATGACAGGGGATGAAAAACTGTTTTTT
CDR3: CASSMTGDEKLFF

J: TRBJ2-7
D: TRBD2
size: NA
V: TRBV12-3/TRBV12-4
DNA: TGTGCCAGCAGGAGAGGCGGGACTAGCGGGGGTTCTTACGAGCAGTACTTC
CDR3: CASRRGGTSGGSYEQYF

J: TRBJ1-2
D: NA
size: few
V: TRBV6-2/TRBV6-3
DNA: TGTGCCAGCAGTTACTCCCGGGGGGCGAATGGCTACACCTTC
CDR3: CASSYSRGANGYTF

J: TRBJ2-3
D: TRBD2
size: NA
V: TRBV6-4
DNA: TGTGCCAGCAGTGAATCTAGCGGGGGGGCGGCAGATACGCAGTATTTT
CDR3: CASSESSGGAADTQYF

J: TRBJ1-2
D: TRBD1
size: NA
V: TRBV10-3
DNA: TGTGCCATCAGGGGGGACAGCCCTAACTATGGCTACACCTTC
CDR3: CAIRGDSPNYGYTF

J: TRBJ1-1
D: NA
size: NA
V: TRBV6-2/TRBV6-3
DNA: TGTGCAACCAGGACGAACACTGAAGCTTTCTTT
CDR3: CATRTNTEAFF

J: TRBJ1-3
D: NA
size: few
V: TRBV6-1
DNA: TGTGCCAGCAGTGATTGGTACGCGAGGTCTGGAAACACCATATATTTT
CDR3: CASSDWYARSGNTIYF

J: TRBJ1-5
D: TRBD1
size: NA
V: TRBV20-1
DNA: TGCAGTGCTAGGGCAGACAGGGGGAACAATCAGCCCCAGCATTTT
CDR3: CSARADRGNNQPQHF

J: TRBJ2-4
D: NA
size: NA
V: TRBV6-2/TRBV6-3
DNA: TGTGCCAGCAGTTACTCCTACGACGCCAAAAACATTCAGTACTTC
CDR3: CASSYSYDAKNIQYF

J: TRBJ2-3
D: NA
size: few
V: TRBV7-2
DNA: TGTGCCAGCAGTTCTGGGGGCTGGCAAGATACGCAGTATTTT
CDR3: CASSSGGWQDTQYF

J: TRBJ1-1
D: NA
size: few
V: TRBV6-2/TRBV6-3
DNA: TGTGCCAGCAGTCCCGGACAAGAAGCTTTCTTT
CDR3: CASSPGQEAFF

J: TRBJ2-3
D: NA
size: medium-sized
V: TRBV5-5
DNA: TGTGCCAGCAGCCCCAGGGGAGGGGGGGCAGATACGCAGTATTTT
CDR3: CASSPRGGGADTQYF

J: TRBJ1-6
D: NA
size: medium-sized
V: TRBV6-5
DNA: TGTGCCAGCAGTTACGCGCTAAATTCACCCCTCCACTTT
CDR3: CASSYALNSPLHF

J: TRBJ2-7
D: NA
size: once
V: TRBV2
DNA: TGTGCCAGCAGGGGGGAGTTTTACGAGCAGTACTTC
CDR3: CASRGEFYEQYF

J: TRBJ1-2
D: NA
size: NA
V: TRBV6-2/TRBV6-3
DNA: TGTGCCAGCAGTTACAGCCTCCAACCAAACTATGGCTACACCTTC
CDR3: CASSYSLQPNYGYTF

J: TRBJ1-1
D: NA
size: few
V: TRBV27
DNA: TGTGCCAGCAGTTTCCGATCCTTGAACACTGAAGCTTTCTTT
CDR3: CASSFRSLNTEAFF

J: TRBJ1-1
D: NA
size: few
V: TRBV18
DNA: TGTGCCAGCTCACCACCGACAGATTCGAACACTGAAGCTTTCTTT
CDR3: CASSPPTDSNTEAFF

J: TRBJ1-2
D: NA
size: few
V: TRBV7-2
DNA: TGTGCCAGCAGCTTCGGGACATTAGGGCCTGATGGCTACACCTTC
CDR3: CASSFGTLGPDGYTF